This T cell receptor (beta chain) was retrieved from a study of cytomegalovirus exposure and HLA in healthy donors. Use of 60 Vbeta and 13 Jbeta primers characterized the PCR. Only in-frame clones appear in the TCRdb table, and some are missing; sequencing was by immunoSEQ multiplex PCR. The sample contains over 85,000 clones, around 77% of which appear only once. This clone was recorded once. Unmatched junction bases numbered 0, after V lost 1 base and J lost 6 bases. CDR3 length: 13 residues. Germline V gene sequence: CDR1 SQVTM, CDR2 ANQGSEA. J is TRBJ2-1 and V is TRBV29-1; TRBD2 agrees at 10 bases. The receptor comes from a male donor in good health and CMV-seropositive. The sequencing input was PBMCs. CDR3: CSVEGTSGNEQFF. The CDR3 DNA sequence: TGCAGCGTTGAAGGGACTAGCGGCAATGAGCAGTTCTTC.